What follows are 9 T cell receptor beta chains derived from one specimen sequenced in a study of shared clonotypes between healthy human individuals. Repertoires were generated with immunoSEQ multiplex PCR, while TCRdb's copy carries only in-frame clones and drops some. Among more than 2,000,000 clones listed, more than 85% were seen once. The specimen was naive CD4+ T cells from PBMCs. The subset was: CD45RA+ positively selected. These receptors all stem from a man younger than 30 in good health. Some clones in this sample may be carry-over from other donors' samples.

This clone has just a few counts. In nucleotides, the CDR3 is TGCAGTGCTCCGGACAGGGGGTACTGCACCTTC. It codes for CSAPDRGYCTF. The chain combines TRBV20-1 with TRBJ1-2, with 10 bases that match TRBD1. The CDR3 runs to 11 residues. With 5 bases clipped from V and 13 bases from J, the junction kept 7 bases outside the gene matches. Germline V gene data show CDR1 as DFQATT and CDR2 as SNEGSKA (reference sequence).

This clone was seen a single time. This sample also contains other DNA sequences that code for the same CDR3. The chain combines TRBV28 with TRBJ2-2, with D uncertain. Trimming pared 3 bases from V and 5 bases from J, leaving 4 bases between. Germline assignment: CDR1 MDHEN and CDR2 SYDVKM. There are 12 residues in the CDR3. The CDR3 sequence: CASSLLTGELFF. CDR3 sequence (DNA): TGTGCCAGCAGTTTGTTAACCGGGGAGCTGTTTTTT.

The chain carries TRBV5-1 and TRBJ2-3; 8 bases map to TRBD1. CDR3 size: 18 residues. Germline V gene sequence: CDR1 SGHRS, CDR2 YFSETQ. J lost 1 base, V lost 0 bases, and 10 bases had no gene match. The CDR3, as DNA: TGCGCCAGCAGCTTGGACAAGGACCAGGGACAGGGCACAGATACGCAGTATTTT. Amino acid sequence: CASSLDKDQGQGTDTQYF.

V and J are TRBV28 and TRBJ2-5; 7 positions match TRBD2. Losses at the gene ends were 1 base for V and 7 bases for J; bases not matched to a gene: 9. The CDR3 contains 15 residues. Germline loops: CDR1 MDHEN, CDR2 SYDVKM. The CDR3 bases are TGTGCCAGCAGTTTATTACTAGCGAGGGCGGGGACCCAGTACTTC. Residues: CASSLLLARAGTQYF.

The V gene is TRBV28, the J gene TRBJ1-2, with a possible D match to TRBD1 (5 bases). Trimming took 4 bases from V and 8 from J, leaving 11 bases between them. The CDR3 is made up of 12 amino acids. Germline lookup yields CDR1 MDHEN and CDR2 SYDVKM. The CDR3 DNA follows: TGTGCCAGCAGTTCTGGTAGGGGAGGCTACACCTTC. Protein: CASSSGRGGYTF.

The CDR3 bases are TGTGCCAGTACGAGGAGCGGGAGCTCCTCCTACGAGCAGTACTTC. Translation: CASTRSGSSSYEQYF. V gene TRBV19 combines with J gene TRBJ2-7; 8 bases align to TRBD2. The V gene end was trimmed by 7 bases and the J gene end by 0 bases; junction bases not matched to a gene: 8. The CDR3 extends over 15 amino acids. Germline V gives CDR1 LNHDA, CDR2 SQIVND (reference sequence).

Points on this clone: The same CDR3 can be traced to other DNA sequences in this sample. The chain uses TRBV29-1 and TRBJ1-1, with TRBD1 matching 7 bases. The trim removed 6 bases at V and 0 bases at J, leaving 4 bases unmatched. Germline V gene data show CDR1 as SQVTM and CDR2 as ANQGSEA. This CDR3 is built from 13 residues. The CDR3 DNA reads TGCAGCGTACAGGGGATCATGAACACTGAAGCTTTCTTT. Translated, it gives CSVQGIMNTEAFF.

The chain is built from TRBV7-9 and TRBJ2-2; D perhaps matches TRBD2 (6 bases). The V end was cut by 5 bases, the J end by 4 bases, with 11 bases between. CDR1 and CDR2 from the germline V gene are SEHNR and FQNEAQ (reference sequence). The CDR3 totals 14 residues. CDR3 bases: TGTGCCAGCAGCGTAGGACTATCCACCGGGGAGCTGTTTTTT. Protein: CASSVGLSTGELFF.

The chain links TRBV5-1 to TRBJ1-1, with TRBD1 identical over 10 bases. Germline V gene data show CDR1 as SGHRS and CDR2 as YFSETQ. The V and J ends lost 5 bases and 5 bases, in that order; junction bases with no gene match: 6. The CDR3 runs to 14 residues. DNA of the CDR3: TGCGCCAGCAGTCAGGACAGGGGGTATACTGAAGCTTTCTTT. Its protein product is CASSQDRGYTEAFF.